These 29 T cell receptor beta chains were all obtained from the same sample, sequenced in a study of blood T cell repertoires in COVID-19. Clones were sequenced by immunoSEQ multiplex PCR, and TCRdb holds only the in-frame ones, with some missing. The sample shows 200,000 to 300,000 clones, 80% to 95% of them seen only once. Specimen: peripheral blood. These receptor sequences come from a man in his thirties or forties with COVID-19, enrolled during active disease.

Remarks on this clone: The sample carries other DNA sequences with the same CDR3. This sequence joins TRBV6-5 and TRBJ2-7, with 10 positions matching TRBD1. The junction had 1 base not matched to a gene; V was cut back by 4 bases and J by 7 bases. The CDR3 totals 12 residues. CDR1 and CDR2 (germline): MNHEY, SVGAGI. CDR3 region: CASSWDRGEQYF. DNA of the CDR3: TGTGCCAGCAGTTGGGACAGGGGAGAGCAGTACTTC.

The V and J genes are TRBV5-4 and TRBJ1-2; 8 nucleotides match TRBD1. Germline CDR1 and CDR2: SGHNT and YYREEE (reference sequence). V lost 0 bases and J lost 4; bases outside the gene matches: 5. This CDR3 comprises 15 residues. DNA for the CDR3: TGTGCCAGCAGCTTGGCAGGGGGCGGTATCTATGGCTACACCTTC. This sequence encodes CASSLAGGGIYGYTF.

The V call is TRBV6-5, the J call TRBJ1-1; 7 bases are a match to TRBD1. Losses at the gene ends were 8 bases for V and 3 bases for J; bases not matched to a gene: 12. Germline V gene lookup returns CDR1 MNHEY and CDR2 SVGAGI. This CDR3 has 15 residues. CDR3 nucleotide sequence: TGTGCCAGCCCACCAAGCACCAGGGGGGACACTGAAGCTTTCTTT. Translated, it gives CASPPSTRGDTEAFF.

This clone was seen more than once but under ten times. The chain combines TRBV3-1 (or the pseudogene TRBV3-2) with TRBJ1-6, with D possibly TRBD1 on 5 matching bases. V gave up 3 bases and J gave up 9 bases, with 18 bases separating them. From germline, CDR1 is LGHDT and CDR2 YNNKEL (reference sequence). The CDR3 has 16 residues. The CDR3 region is CASSQLTVGGGSPLHF. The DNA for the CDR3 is TGTGCCAGCAGCCAGCTGACCGTGGGGGGGGGTTCACCCCTCCACTTT.

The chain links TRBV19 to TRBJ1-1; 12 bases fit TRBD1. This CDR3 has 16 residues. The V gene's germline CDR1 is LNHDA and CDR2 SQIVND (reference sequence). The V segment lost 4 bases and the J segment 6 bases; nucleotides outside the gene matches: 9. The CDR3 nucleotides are TGTGCCAGTAGTAACCGGGACAGGGGGCGATTCTCTGAAGCTTTCTTT. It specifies CASSNRDRGRFSEAFF. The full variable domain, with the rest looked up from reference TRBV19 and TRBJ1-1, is DGGITQSPKYLFRKEGQNVTLSCEQNLNHDAMYWYRQDPGQGLRLIYYSQIVNDFQKGDIAEGYSVSREKKESFPLTVTSAQKNPTAFYLCASSNRDRGRFSEAFFGQGTRLTVV.

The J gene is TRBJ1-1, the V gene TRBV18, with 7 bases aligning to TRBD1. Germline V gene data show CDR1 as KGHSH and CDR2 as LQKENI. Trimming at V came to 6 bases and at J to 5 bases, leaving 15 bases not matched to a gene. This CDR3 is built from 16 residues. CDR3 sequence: CASSPRGLGRGTEAFF. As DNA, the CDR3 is TGTGCCAGCTCCCCCCGGGGGCTGGGCAGGGGGACTGAAGCTTTCTTT.

DNA of the CDR3: TGCAGCGTCCAACAGGGCTACGAGCAGTACTTC. Translated: CSVQQGYEQYF. The rearrangement links TRBV29-1 to TRBJ2-7, with D possibly being TRBD1 (6 bases). CDR3 size: 11 residues. From germline, CDR1 is SQVTM and CDR2 ANQGSEA. The germline V and J ends were trimmed by 6 bases and 3 bases, with 9 bases remaining between them.

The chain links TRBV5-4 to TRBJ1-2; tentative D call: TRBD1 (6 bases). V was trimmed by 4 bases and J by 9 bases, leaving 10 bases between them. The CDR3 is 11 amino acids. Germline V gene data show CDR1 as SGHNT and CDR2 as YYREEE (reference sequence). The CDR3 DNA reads TGTGCCAGCAGCCTAGGACAGAGCTACACCTTC. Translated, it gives CASSLGQSYTF.

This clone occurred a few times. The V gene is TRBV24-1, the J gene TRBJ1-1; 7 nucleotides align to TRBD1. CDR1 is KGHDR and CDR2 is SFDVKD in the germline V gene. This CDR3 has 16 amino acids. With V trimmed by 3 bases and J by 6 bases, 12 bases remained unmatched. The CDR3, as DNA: TGTGCCACCAGTGATCCTGACAGGGAGGAGAGGGCTGAAGCTTTCTTT. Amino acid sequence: CATSDPDREERAEAFF.

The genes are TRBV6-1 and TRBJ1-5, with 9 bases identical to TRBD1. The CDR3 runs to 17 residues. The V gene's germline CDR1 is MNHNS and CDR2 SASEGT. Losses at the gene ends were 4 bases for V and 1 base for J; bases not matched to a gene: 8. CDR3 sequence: CASSGTGAIGSNQPQHF. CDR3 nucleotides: TGTGCCAGCAGTGGGACAGGGGCTATAGGGAGCAATCAGCCCCAGCATTTT.

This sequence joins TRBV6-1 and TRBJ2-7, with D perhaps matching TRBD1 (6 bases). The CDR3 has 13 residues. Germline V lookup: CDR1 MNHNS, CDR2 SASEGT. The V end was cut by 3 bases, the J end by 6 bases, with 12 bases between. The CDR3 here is CASSDTGIGEQYF. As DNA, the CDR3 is TGTGCCAGCAGTGACACAGGGATCGGCGAGCAGTACTTC.

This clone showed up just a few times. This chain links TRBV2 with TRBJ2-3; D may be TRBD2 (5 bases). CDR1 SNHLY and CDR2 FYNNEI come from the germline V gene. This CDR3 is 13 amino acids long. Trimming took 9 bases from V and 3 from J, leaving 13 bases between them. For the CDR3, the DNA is TGTGCCAGATCATTCCTAGCAACAGATACGCAGTATTTT. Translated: CARSFLATDTQYF. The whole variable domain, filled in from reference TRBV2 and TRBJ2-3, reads EPEVTQTPSHQVTQMGQEVILRCVPISNHLYFYWYRQILGQKVEFLVSFYNNEISEKSEIFDDQFSVERPDGSNFTLKIRSTKLEDSAMYFCARSFLATDTQYFGPGTRLTVL.

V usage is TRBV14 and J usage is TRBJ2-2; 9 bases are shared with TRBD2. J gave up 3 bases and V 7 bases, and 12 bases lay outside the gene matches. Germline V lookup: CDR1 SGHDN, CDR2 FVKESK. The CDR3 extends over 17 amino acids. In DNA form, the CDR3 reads TGTGCCAGCAAGCGGGGAGCCGGGACTAGCCACACCGGGGAGCTGTTTTTT. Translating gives CASKRGAGTSHTGELFF. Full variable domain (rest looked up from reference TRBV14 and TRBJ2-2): EAGVTQFPSHSVIEKGQTVTLRCDPISGHDNLYWYRRVMGKEIKFLLHFVKESKQDESGMPNNRFLAERTGGTYSTLKVQPAELEDSGVYFCASKRGAGTSHTGELFFGEGSRLTVL.

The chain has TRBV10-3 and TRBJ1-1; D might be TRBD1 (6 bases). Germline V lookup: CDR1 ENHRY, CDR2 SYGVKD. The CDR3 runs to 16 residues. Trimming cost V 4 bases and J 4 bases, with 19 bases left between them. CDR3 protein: CAISVAAGRGGTEAFF. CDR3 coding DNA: TGTGCCATCAGTGTTGCGGCAGGACGAGGGGGCACTGAAGCTTTCTTT.

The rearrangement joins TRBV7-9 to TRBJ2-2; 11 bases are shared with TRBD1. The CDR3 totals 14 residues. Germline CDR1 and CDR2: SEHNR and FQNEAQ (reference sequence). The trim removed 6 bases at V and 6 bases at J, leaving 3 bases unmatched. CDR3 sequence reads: CASRGTGGPGELFF. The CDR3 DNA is TGTGCCAGCAGGGGGACAGGGGGTCCCGGGGAGCTGTTTTTT.

The CDR3 reads CASSYSPSLNTEAFF. CDR3 nucleotides: TGTGCCAGCAGTTACTCTCCGAGCTTGAACACTGAAGCTTTCTTT. The chain employs TRBV6-5 and TRBJ1-1; D uncertain. CDR3 length: 15 residues. With 0 bases removed from V and 0 bases from J, the gap between germline ends came to 8 bases. Germline V CDR1 and CDR2: MNHEY, SVGAGI.

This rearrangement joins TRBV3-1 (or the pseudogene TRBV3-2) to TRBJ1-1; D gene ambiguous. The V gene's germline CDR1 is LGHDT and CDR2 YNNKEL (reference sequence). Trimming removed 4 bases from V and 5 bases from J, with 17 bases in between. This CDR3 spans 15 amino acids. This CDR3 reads CASSPPEGRQTEAFF. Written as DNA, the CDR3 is TGTGCCAGCAGCCCTCCGGAGGGCCGACAAACTGAAGCTTTCTTT.

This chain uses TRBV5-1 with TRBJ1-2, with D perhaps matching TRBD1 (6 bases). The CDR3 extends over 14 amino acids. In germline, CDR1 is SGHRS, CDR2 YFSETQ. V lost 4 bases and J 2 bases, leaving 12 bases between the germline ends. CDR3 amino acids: CASSPRTDNYGYTF. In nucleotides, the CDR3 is TGCGCCAGCAGCCCCCGGACAGACAACTATGGCTACACCTTC.

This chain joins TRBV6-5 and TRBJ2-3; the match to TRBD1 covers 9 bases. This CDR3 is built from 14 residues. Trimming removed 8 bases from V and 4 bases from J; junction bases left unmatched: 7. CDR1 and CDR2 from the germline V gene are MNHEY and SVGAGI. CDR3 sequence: CASGDRGMSDTQYF. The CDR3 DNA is TGTGCCAGCGGCGACAGGGGGATGTCAGATACGCAGTATTTT.

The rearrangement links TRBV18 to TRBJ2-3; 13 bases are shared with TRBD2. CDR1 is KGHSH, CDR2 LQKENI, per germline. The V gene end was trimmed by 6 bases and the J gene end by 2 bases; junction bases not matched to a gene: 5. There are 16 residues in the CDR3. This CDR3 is CASSTSGGTNTDTQYF. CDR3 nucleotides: TGTGCCAGCTCGACTAGCGGGGGGACTAACACAGATACGCAGTATTTT.

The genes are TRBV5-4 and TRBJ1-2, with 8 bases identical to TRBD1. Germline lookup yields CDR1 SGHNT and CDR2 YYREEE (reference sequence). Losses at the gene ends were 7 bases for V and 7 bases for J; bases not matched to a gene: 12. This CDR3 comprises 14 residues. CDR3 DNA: TGTGCCAGCGGCCCGGACAGGGCAATTACTGGCTACACCTTC. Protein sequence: CASGPDRAITGYTF.

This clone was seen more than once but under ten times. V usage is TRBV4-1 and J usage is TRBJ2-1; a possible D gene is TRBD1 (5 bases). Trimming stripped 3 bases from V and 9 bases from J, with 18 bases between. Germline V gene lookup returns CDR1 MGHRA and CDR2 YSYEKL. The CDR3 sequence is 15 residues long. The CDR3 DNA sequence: TGCGCCAGCAGCCAGTACGACAGAGGAGTGACTGAGCAGTTCTTC. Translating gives CASSQYDRGVTEQFF.

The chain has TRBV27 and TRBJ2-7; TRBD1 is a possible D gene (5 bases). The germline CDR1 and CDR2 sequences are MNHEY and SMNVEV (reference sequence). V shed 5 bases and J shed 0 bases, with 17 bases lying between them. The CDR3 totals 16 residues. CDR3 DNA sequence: TGTGCCAGCAGTCCTCCCGCCTGGGGCCGCTCCTACGAGCAGTACTTC. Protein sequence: CASSPPAWGRSYEQYF.

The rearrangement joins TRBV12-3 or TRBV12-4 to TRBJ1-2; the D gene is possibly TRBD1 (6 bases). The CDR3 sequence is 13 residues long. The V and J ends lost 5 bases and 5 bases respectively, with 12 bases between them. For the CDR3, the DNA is TGTGCCAGCAGTGGGGACACCCTATATGGCTACACCTTC. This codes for CASSGDTLYGYTF.

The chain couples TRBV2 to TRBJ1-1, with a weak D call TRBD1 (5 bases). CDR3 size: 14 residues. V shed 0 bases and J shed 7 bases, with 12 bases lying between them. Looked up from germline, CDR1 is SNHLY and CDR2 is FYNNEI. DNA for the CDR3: TGTGCCAGCAGTGAAGCGCTTCGGGGGGGTGAAGCTTTCTTT. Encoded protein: CASSEALRGGEAFF.

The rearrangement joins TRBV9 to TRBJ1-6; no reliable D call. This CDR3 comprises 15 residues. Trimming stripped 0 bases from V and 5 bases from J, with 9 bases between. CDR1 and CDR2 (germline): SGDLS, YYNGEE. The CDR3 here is CASSVGLQDNSPLHF. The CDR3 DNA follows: TGTGCCAGCAGCGTAGGGCTTCAAGATAATTCACCCCTCCACTTT.

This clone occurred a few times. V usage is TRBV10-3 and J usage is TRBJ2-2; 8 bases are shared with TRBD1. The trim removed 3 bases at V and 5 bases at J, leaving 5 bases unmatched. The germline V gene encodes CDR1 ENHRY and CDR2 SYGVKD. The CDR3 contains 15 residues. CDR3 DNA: TGTGCCATCAGTGAACCTCGGGACAGGACCGGGGAGCTGTTTTTT. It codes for CAISEPRDRTGELFF.

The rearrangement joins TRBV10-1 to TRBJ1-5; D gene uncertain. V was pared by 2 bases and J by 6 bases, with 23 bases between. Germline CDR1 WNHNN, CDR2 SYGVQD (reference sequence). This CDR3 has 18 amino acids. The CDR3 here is CASSEGESWAFPSQPQHF. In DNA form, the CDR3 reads TGCGCCAGCAGTGAGGGGGAGAGTTGGGCGTTCCCTAGTCAGCCCCAGCATTTT.

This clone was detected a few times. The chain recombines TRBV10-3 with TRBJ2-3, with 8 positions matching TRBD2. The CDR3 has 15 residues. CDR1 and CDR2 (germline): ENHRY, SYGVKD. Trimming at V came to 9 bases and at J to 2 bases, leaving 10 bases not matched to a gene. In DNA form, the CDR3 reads TGTGCCATATCTAAGGGCGGGGGGAACACAGATACGCAGTATTTT. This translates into CAISKGGGNTDTQYF.